Listed here are 27 T cell receptor beta chains from one sample, sequenced in a study of T cell changes during pregnancy in multiple sclerosis. Produced via immunoSEQ multiplex PCR; TCRdb's table is partial and in-frame only. The sample consists of 25,000 to 35,000 clones, roughly nine tenths of them appearing once. Sequencing used CD4+ T cells from peripheral blood mononuclear cells, obtained in the second trimester of pregnancy. All receptors come from a female donor with multiple sclerosis, enrolled in a pregnancy study.

The chain uses TRBV6-5 and TRBJ1-2; D may be TRBD1 (6 bases). V was shortened by 8 bases and J by 4 bases, with 17 bases between the two germline ends. Germline values: CDR1 MNHEY, CDR2 SVGAGI. The CDR3 has 14 residues. The CDR3 region is CASARGGGSYGYTF. In DNA form, the CDR3 reads TGTGCCAGCGCCCGCGGGGGGGGCTCCTATGGCTACACCTTC.

This clone was observed a single time. The rearrangement links TRBV6-5 to TRBJ1-2; 7 nucleotides match TRBD1. The V and J ends lost 7 bases and 5 bases, in that order; junction bases with no gene match: 7. From germline, CDR1 is MNHEY and CDR2 SVGAGI. This CDR3 is built from 13 residues. In DNA form, the CDR3 reads TGTGCCAGCATGACAGGGTTAGGGTATGGCTACACCTTC. Translation: CASMTGLGYGYTF.

V gene TRBV5-8 combines with J gene TRBJ2-2; the match to TRBD1 covers 9 bases. The CDR3 has 16 residues. The V and J ends lost 0 bases and 3 bases, in that order; junction bases with no gene match: 3. Per the germline V gene, CDR1 is SGHTS and CDR2 is YDEGEE. The CDR3 DNA sequence: TGTGCCAGCAGCTTGGGCCGGACAGGGGACACCGGGGAGCTGTTTTTT. Protein: CASSLGRTGDTGELFF.

The genes are TRBV28 and TRBJ2-3, with a tentative D call TRBD2 (6 bases). This CDR3 has 16 amino acids. Trimming removed 5 bases from V and 1 base from J, with 16 bases in between. Looked up from germline, CDR1 is MDHEN and CDR2 is SYDVKM. CDR3 in amino acids: CASSPHPGDRTDTQYF. CDR3 coding DNA: TGTGCCAGCAGTCCCCACCCGGGGGACCGCACAGATACGCAGTATTTT.

This sequence joins TRBV18 and TRBJ2-1, with TRBD1 as a possible D gene (5 bases). Trimming pared 0 bases from V and 9 bases from J, leaving 15 bases between. The CDR3 length is 15 residues. Germline V gene data show CDR1 as KGHSH and CDR2 as LQKENI. The CDR3 nucleotides are TGTGCCAGCTCACCACCGGGCCGCGCAGGGTCTGAGCAGTTCTTC. It yields the protein CASSPPGRAGSEQFF.

The CDR3 region is CASSLGGRTEAFF. The CDR3 DNA reads as TGCGCCAGCAGCTTGGGCGGGAGAACTGAAGCTTTCTTT. The gene calls are TRBV5-1 and TRBJ1-1; D is ambiguous. The CDR3 consists of 13 residues. Trimming cost V 0 bases and J 5 bases, with 8 bases left between them. Germline V gives CDR1 SGHRS, CDR2 YFSETQ.

The CDR3 bases are TGCGCCAGCAGCCCCCTAGCGGGGTTCACAGATACGCAGTATTTT. Its protein is CASSPLAGFTDTQYF. V usage is TRBV4-1 and J usage is TRBJ2-3; 9 bases line up with TRBD2. The CDR3 has 15 residues. The V gene end was trimmed by 4 bases and the J gene end by 2 bases; junction bases not matched to a gene: 4. Germline CDR1 is MGHRA and CDR2 is YSYEKL.

J is TRBJ1-4 and V is TRBV2; D not resolved. Trimming stripped 4 bases from V and 6 bases from J, with 6 bases between. The CDR3 totals 12 residues. CDR1 and CDR2 (germline): SNHLY, FYNNEI. The CDR3 DNA is TGTGCCAGCAGTGCCCGTTATGAAAAACTGTTTTTT. It is translated as CASSARYEKLFF. Supplemented by reference TRBV2 and TRBJ1-4, the full variable domain reads EPEVTQTPSHQVTQMGQEVILRCVPISNHLYFYWYRQILGQKVEFLVSFYNNEISEKSEIFDDQFSVERPDGSNFTLKIRSTKLEDSAMYFCASSARYEKLFFGSGTQLSVL.

The rearrangement joins TRBV25-1 to TRBJ2-3; no definite D call. CDR1 MGHDK and CDR2 SYGVNS come from the germline V gene. Deletions cut 2 bases from V and 6 bases from J, with 9 bases between. The CDR3 is made up of 13 amino acids. The CDR3 spells CASSEIGMDTQYF. CDR3 in DNA: TGTGCCAGCAGTGAAATTGGCATGGATACGCAGTATTTT.

This sequence joins TRBV30 and TRBJ2-3; a possible D gene is TRBD1 (6 bases). Per germline, CDR1 GTSNPN and CDR2 SVGIG (reference sequence). There are 14 residues in the CDR3. Trimming took 3 bases from V and 0 from J, leaving 10 bases between them. The CDR3 coding sequence is TGTGCCTGGAGAAGGGGGTTTAGCACAGATACGCAGTATTTT. This encodes CAWRRGFSTDTQYF.

This clone appeared once. V is TRBV5-1 and J is TRBJ1-1; D possibly corresponds to TRBD1 (5 bases). The CDR3 spans 18 residues. Per the germline V gene, CDR1 is SGHRS and CDR2 is YFSETQ. Deletions cut 5 bases from V and 2 bases from J, with 25 bases between. The CDR3 bases are TGCGCCAGCAGTTCCCCTCCGGGGGGGGGTGTGGGCAACACTGAAGCTTTCTTT. Its protein product is CASSSPPGGGVGNTEAFF.

The chain links TRBV28 to TRBJ2-3, with 8 bases matching TRBD2. This CDR3 region has 15 residues. Germline-derived CDR1 and CDR2 are MDHEN and SYDVKM. V trimming: 7 bases; J trimming: 3 bases; junction bases outside the gene matches: 9. CDR3 amino acids: CASILRGGGTDTQYF. For the CDR3, the DNA is TGTGCCAGCATCCTCCGGGGGGGAGGGACAGATACGCAGTATTTT.

The genes are TRBV10-3 and TRBJ1-4; the D is unclear. From germline, CDR1 is ENHRY and CDR2 SYGVKD. The CDR3 runs 13 residues. V was cut by 2 bases and J by 5 bases, with 6 bases left in between. CDR3 coding DNA: TGTGCCATCAGTGAGCCTAGAAATGAAAAACTGTTTTTT. Its translation is CAISEPRNEKLFF.

The CDR3 region is CASSSQGTNYGYTF. The CDR3 nucleotides read TGTGCCAGCAGTTCACAGGGGACTAACTATGGCTACACCTTC. This sequence joins TRBV25-1 and TRBJ1-2; 7 nucleotides agree with TRBD1. Germline CDR1 and CDR2: MGHDK and SYGVNS. V shed 5 bases and J 0 bases; nucleotides not matched to a gene: 3. The length of the CDR3 is 14 residues.

The CDR3 DNA sequence: TGCGCCAGCAGCTTGGGGACAGGGAGAGATACGCAGTATTTT. Amino acids: CASSLGTGRDTQYF. V is TRBV5-1 and J is TRBJ2-3; TRBD1 matches 8 bases. This CDR3 has 14 residues. CDR1 and CDR2 from the germline V gene are SGHRS and YFSETQ. The V gene end was trimmed by 0 bases and the J gene end by 5 bases; junction bases not matched to a gene: 2.

The gene calls are TRBV4-3 and TRBJ1-6, with 12 bases that match TRBD1. This CDR3 spans 17 amino acids. The ends lost 3 bases at V and 11 bases at J; junction bases unmatched: 11. The V gene's germline CDR1 is LGHNA and CDR2 YSLEER. CDR3 nucleotides: TGCGCCAGCAGCCACCTATCAGGGACAGGGGGCCCTCCACCCCTCCACTTT. Residues: CASSHLSGTGGPPPLHF.

The chain couples TRBV5-1 to TRBJ2-2; 8 nucleotides agree with TRBD1. The CDR3 is 15 residues long. J was trimmed by 5 bases and V by 4 bases; bases with no gene match: 7. Germline CDR1 SGHRS, CDR2 YFSETQ. The CDR3 is CASSQGTGHTGELFF. The CDR3, as DNA: TGCGCCAGCAGCCAAGGGACAGGTCATACCGGGGAGCTGTTTTTT.

The gene calls are TRBV30 and TRBJ2-3; 12 bases are shared with TRBD2. The V gene end was trimmed by 4 bases and the J gene end by 2 bases; junction bases not matched to a gene: 7. CDR3 length: 16 amino acids. Germline loops: CDR1 GTSNPN, CDR2 SVGIG (reference sequence). CDR3 residues: CAWNLGTSGLTDTQYF. Here the CDR3 DNA reads TGTGCCTGGAATTTAGGGACTAGCGGGCTCACAGATACGCAGTATTTT.

The rearrangement joins TRBV30 to TRBJ2-5, with 7 bases lining up with TRBD1. CDR1 is GTSNPN and CDR2 is SVGIG in the germline V gene (reference sequence). Unmatched junction bases numbered 5, after V lost 0 bases and J lost 4 bases. There are 14 residues in the CDR3. CDR3 sequence (DNA): TGTGCCTGGAGTGTACCCCACAGGGGAGAGACCCAGTACTTC. Translation gives CAWSVPHRGETQYF.

The V and J genes are TRBV5-4 and TRBJ2-1; 11 bases align to TRBD2. The junction had 8 bases not matched to a gene; V was cut back by 3 bases and J by 9 bases. This CDR3 is built from 15 residues. Germline V lookup: CDR1 SGHNT, CDR2 YYREEE (reference sequence). The CDR3: CASSSLAGGLGEQFF. CDR3 bases: TGTGCCAGCAGCTCCCTAGCGGGGGGTTTAGGTGAGCAGTTCTTC.

The chain is built from TRBV6-5 and TRBJ1-2, with TRBD1 matching over 8 bases. The CDR3 is made up of 15 amino acids. Germline CDR1 MNHEY, CDR2 SVGAGI. V gave up 0 bases and J gave up 7 bases; unmatched junction bases: 7. The CDR3: CASSYSGARGPGYTF. CDR3 in DNA: TGTGCCAGCAGTTACTCGGGTGCCAGGGGGCCTGGCTACACCTTC.

V gene TRBV9 combines with J gene TRBJ1-3; 7 nucleotides agree with TRBD1. This CDR3 is built from 15 residues. The J segment lost 0 bases and the V segment lost 4 bases, leaving 4 bases of the junction unmatched. Germline lookup yields CDR1 SGDLS and CDR2 YYNGEE. CDR3 loop: CASSLRDSSGNTIYF. CDR3 sequence (DNA): TGTGCCAGCAGCCTTCGGGACAGCTCTGGAAACACCATATATTTT.

The chain uses TRBV6-5 and TRBJ1-3, with no clear D. Trimming removed 7 bases at V and 3 bases at J, with 10 bases between. This CDR3 has 13 amino acids. Germline CDR1 reads MNHEY; CDR2 reads SVGAGI. The CDR3 loop reads CASTRTIGNTIYF. The CDR3 DNA is TGTGCCAGCACCCGGACTATTGGAAACACCATATATTTT.

CDR3 bases: TGTGCCAGCAGTCACCCGGGACTAGCGGGGGGCTACACAGATACGCAGTATTTT. Translating it yields CASSHPGLAGGYTDTQYF. This sequence joins TRBV7-2 and TRBJ2-3; 15 nucleotides line up with TRBD2. Germline CDR1 SGHTA, CDR2 FQGNSA. CDR3 length equals 18 residues. V dropped 6 bases and J dropped 2; count of bases not matched to a gene: 9.

The V gene is TRBV9, the J gene TRBJ1-6, with D tentatively TRBD1 (6 bases). This CDR3 region has 13 residues. V was cut by 3 bases and J by 11 bases, with 12 bases left in between. Germline loops: CDR1 SGDLS, CDR2 YYNGEE. CDR3 bases: TGTGCCAGCAGCGAACACAGGGAAACACCCCTCCACTTT. Protein sequence: CASSEHRETPLHF.

The V call is TRBV9, the J call TRBJ1-1; maybe TRBD1 (5 bases). The CDR3 runs 13 residues. The V and J ends lost 3 bases and 5 bases respectively, with 11 bases between them. Germline values: CDR1 SGDLS, CDR2 YYNGEE. CDR3: CASSEHKGTEAFF. The CDR3 nucleotides are TGTGCCAGCAGCGAGCATAAGGGGACTGAAGCTTTCTTT.

The CDR3 sequence is CASSQSAGSDEQFF. The DNA for the CDR3 is TGTGCCAGCAGCCAATCCGCAGGGTCTGATGAGCAGTTCTTC. This sequence joins TRBV5-6 and TRBJ2-1, with D possibly TRBD1 on 5 matching bases. V was cut by 4 bases and J by 8 bases, with 16 bases left in between. Per germline, CDR1 SGHDT and CDR2 YYEEEE. The CDR3 sequence is 14 residues long.